These 19 T cell receptor beta chains were sequenced from one sample in a study of blood T cell repertoires in COVID-19. Some clones are missing from TCRdb's copy, which holds only in-frame ones; the method was immunoSEQ multiplex PCR. The profile covers under 500,000 clones, with 85% to 90% appearing a single time and 4% to 5.5% taken by the ten largest. The sequencing sample was made of peripheral blood. The receptors were gathered from a woman in her 30s with acute or convalescent COVID-19.

This clone appeared many times. The rearrangement joins TRBV11-2 to TRBJ1-1; the D is unclear. V lost 3 bases, J lost 1 base, and 12 bases lay in between. The CDR3 totals 15 residues. Germline loops: CDR1 SGHAT, CDR2 FQNNGV. Here the CDR3 DNA reads TGTGCCAGCAGCTTTAATCCTGCGGGGAACACTGAAGCTTTCTTT. Amino acid sequence: CASSFNPAGNTEAFF.

The CDR3 region is CASKTGGGDTQYF. The CDR3 nucleotides read TGTGCCAGCAAAACAGGGGGCGGGGATACGCAGTATTTT. The chain is built from TRBV7-9 and TRBJ2-3, with 9 bases fitting TRBD1. The ends lost 7 bases at V and 6 bases at J; junction bases unmatched: 5. The CDR3 runs 13 residues. CDR1 SEHNR and CDR2 FQNEAQ come from the germline V gene (reference sequence).

The V gene is TRBV12-3 or TRBV12-4, the J gene TRBJ1-2; possible D gene TRBD1, 6 bases. The CDR3 is 13 residues long. Deletions cut 5 bases from V and 1 base from J, with 8 bases between. The CDR3 DNA is TGTGCCAGCAGTGGGACACTTAACTATGGCTACACCTTC. Encoded protein: CASSGTLNYGYTF.

In DNA form, the CDR3 reads TGTGCCACCTGGGGGCATTCTGGAAACACCATATATTTT. Its translation is CATWGHSGNTIYF. This chain uses TRBV6-5 with TRBJ1-3; tentative D call: TRBD1 (6 bases). This CDR3 comprises 13 residues. With 10 bases removed from V and 1 base from J, the gap between germline ends came to 11 bases. CDR1 is MNHEY, CDR2 SVGAGI, per germline.

The chain links TRBV27 to TRBJ1-1; a weak D match, TRBD1 (6 bases). The CDR3 runs 14 residues. V lost 6 bases to trimming and J lost 3 bases, with 14 bases between them. Germline CDR1 is MNHEY and CDR2 is SMNVEV (reference sequence). For the CDR3, the DNA is TGTGCCAGCAGCGACAGGTTCGTGGACACTGAAGCTTTCTTT. This translates into CASSDRFVDTEAFF.

The chain links TRBV10-3 to TRBJ1-1; D not resolved. Trimming took off 3 bases at V and 3 bases at J, with 11 bases between the two ends. Germline V lookup: CDR1 ENHRY, CDR2 SYGVKD. The CDR3 consists of 14 residues. CDR3 protein: CAISEEGAYTEAFF. The CDR3 DNA is TGTGCCATCAGTGAAGAGGGTGCTTACACTGAAGCTTTCTTT.

V usage is TRBV3-1 (or the pseudogene TRBV3-2) and J usage is TRBJ1-3; D is possibly TRBD1 (5 bases). The V end was cut by 2 bases, the J end by 2 bases, with 10 bases between. Germline V gene lookup returns CDR1 LGHDT and CDR2 YNNKEL (reference sequence). The CDR3 is 15 amino acids. CDR3 in DNA: TGTGCCAGCAGCCAACAGGGATCAACTGGAAACACCATATATTTT. It codes for CASSQQGSTGNTIYF.

The J gene is TRBJ1-2, the V gene TRBV2; the match to TRBD1 covers 7 bases. The J segment lost 8 bases and the V segment lost 3 bases, leaving 6 bases of the junction unmatched. Germline V CDR1 and CDR2: SNHLY, FYNNEI. The CDR3 extends over 13 amino acids. DNA of the CDR3: TGTGCCAGCAGTGAGGAGGGGGCGGGCGGCTACACCTTC. Its protein product is CASSEEGAGGYTF.

The chain is built from TRBV5-1 and TRBJ2-1; D remains unclear. V gave up 0 bases and J gave up 9 bases, with 16 bases separating them. The germline CDR1 and CDR2 sequences are SGHRS and YFSETQ. This CDR3 contains 15 residues. This CDR3 is CASSLAPGATGEQFF. CDR3 sequence (DNA): TGCGCCAGCAGCTTGGCCCCTGGCGCGACGGGTGAGCAGTTCTTC.

This chain links TRBV24-1 with TRBJ2-7, with 11 positions matching TRBD1. Germline CDR1 and CDR2: KGHDR and SFDVKD. This CDR3 comprises 14 residues. Trimming at V came to 7 bases and at J to 7 bases, leaving 8 bases not matched to a gene. The CDR3 reads CATSLGQGANEQYF. The CDR3, as DNA: TGTGCCACCAGCCTTGGACAGGGGGCAAATGAGCAGTACTTC.

This clone was detected once. This chain joins TRBV27 and TRBJ1-6; unclear D gene. Germline values: CDR1 MNHEY, CDR2 SMNVEV (reference sequence). V was shortened by 3 bases and J by 9 bases, with 6 bases between the two germline ends. This CDR3 has 12 amino acids. Here the CDR3 reads CASSLASSPLHF. CDR3 sequence (DNA): TGTGCCAGCAGTTTGGCTTCTTCACCCCTCCACTTT.

The chain combines TRBV30 with TRBJ2-5, with TRBD1 matching 7 bases. This CDR3 is built from 14 residues. Trimming removed 7 bases from V and 4 bases from J; junction bases left unmatched: 12. Germline values: CDR1 GTSNPN, CDR2 SVGIG (reference sequence). CDR3 amino acids: CAFEPWDRRETQYF. As DNA, the CDR3 is TGTGCCTTTGAACCTTGGGACAGAAGAGAGACCCAGTACTTC.

This chain joins TRBV19 and TRBJ2-5, with TRBD2 matching over 9 bases. The CDR3 runs to 14 residues. V dropped 1 base and J dropped 5; count of bases not matched to a gene: 2. In germline, CDR1 is LNHDA, CDR2 SQIVND (reference sequence). Here the CDR3 reads CASSIGGGAETQYF. In DNA form, the CDR3 reads TGTGCCAGTAGTATAGGCGGGGGGGCCGAGACCCAGTACTTC. Supplemented by reference TRBV19 and TRBJ2-5, the full variable domain reads DGGITQSPKYLFRKEGQNVTLSCEQNLNHDAMYWYRQDPGQGLRLIYYSQIVNDFQKGDIAEGYSVSREKKESFPLTVTSAQKNPTAFYLCASSIGGGAETQYFGPGTRLLVL.

J is TRBJ2-7 and V is TRBV6-5, with D possibly matching TRBD1 (5 bases). Per germline, CDR1 MNHEY and CDR2 SVGAGI. This CDR3 has 12 amino acids. V lost 10 bases and J lost 3, with 13 bases in between. The CDR3 protein is CATMDKFYEQYF. The CDR3 DNA sequence: TGTGCCACCATGGACAAGTTCTACGAGCAGTACTTC.

The V call is TRBV20-1, the J call TRBJ1-1, with a tentative D call TRBD1 (5 bases). The germline V and J ends were trimmed by 3 bases and 0 bases, with 26 bases remaining between them. Germline V gene data show CDR1 as DFQATT and CDR2 as SNEGSKA (reference sequence). The CDR3 sequence is 19 residues long. CDR3 residues: CSASSRGIGYQTMNTEAFF. The CDR3 coding sequence is TGCAGTGCTAGTTCCCGGGGGATCGGGTACCAGACAATGAACACTGAAGCTTTCTTT.

This chain uses TRBV5-1 with TRBJ1-1; TRBD1 is a possible D gene (5 bases). In germline, CDR1 is SGHRS, CDR2 YFSETQ. The CDR3 loop spans 15 amino acids. V lost 5 bases to trimming and J lost 6 bases, with 20 bases between them. CDR3 amino acids: CASSYGSRDFPEAFF. Written as DNA, the CDR3 is TGCGCCAGCAGTTATGGTTCGAGGGACTTCCCTGAAGCTTTCTTT.

This chain uses TRBV29-1 with TRBJ1-1, with 7 bases matching TRBD1. The CDR3 runs to 13 residues. Germline lookup yields CDR1 SQVTM and CDR2 ANQGSEA. The junction had 4 bases not matched to a gene; V was cut back by 6 bases and J by 0 bases. The CDR3 nucleotides read TGCAGCGTAAGGGGGCTTCTGAACACTGAAGCTTTCTTT. Its translation: CSVRGLLNTEAFF.

This chain connects TRBV3-1 (or the pseudogene TRBV3-2) to TRBJ1-6, with D perhaps TRBD1 (6 bases). V was cut by 0 bases and J by 9 bases, with 9 bases left in between. Germline V gene lookup returns CDR1 LGHDT and CDR2 YNNKEL (reference sequence). The CDR3 is 14 residues long. The CDR3 loop reads CASSQEGGFSPLHF. CDR3 coding DNA: TGTGCCAGCAGCCAAGAAGGGGGATTTTCACCCCTCCACTTT.

V usage is TRBV11-2 and J usage is TRBJ2-3; D not certain. In germline, CDR1 is SGHAT, CDR2 FQNNGV. The V gene lost 0 bases and the J gene lost 6 bases, with 7 bases spanning the gap. The CDR3 is 13 amino acids. CDR3 DNA sequence: TGTGCCAGCAGCTTAGATCTCGGGGATACGCAGTATTTT. Its translation: CASSLDLGDTQYF. Full variable domain (outside the CDR3, taken from reference TRBV11-2 and TRBJ2-3): EAGVAQSPRYKIIEKRQSVAFWCNPISGHATLYWYQQILGQGPKLLIQFQNNGVVDDSQLPKDRFSAERLKGVDSTLKIQPAKLEDSAVYLCASSLDLGDTQYFGPGTRLTVL.